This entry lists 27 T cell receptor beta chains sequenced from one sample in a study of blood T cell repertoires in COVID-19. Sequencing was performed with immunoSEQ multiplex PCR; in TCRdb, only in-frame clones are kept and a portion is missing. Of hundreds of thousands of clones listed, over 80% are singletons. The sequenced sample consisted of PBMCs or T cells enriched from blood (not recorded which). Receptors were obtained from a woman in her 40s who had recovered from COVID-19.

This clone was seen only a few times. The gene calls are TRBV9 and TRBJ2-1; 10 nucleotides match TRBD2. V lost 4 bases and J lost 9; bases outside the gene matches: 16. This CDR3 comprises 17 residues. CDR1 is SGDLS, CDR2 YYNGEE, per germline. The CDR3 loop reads CASSPFGTSARTGEQFF. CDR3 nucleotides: TGTGCCAGCAGCCCCTTTGGGACTAGCGCACGCACAGGTGAGCAGTTCTTC. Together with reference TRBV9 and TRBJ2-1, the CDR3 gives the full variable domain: DSGVTQTPKHLITATGQRVTLRCSPRSGDLSVYWYQQSLDQGLQFLIQYYNGEERAKGNILERFSAQQFPDLHSELNLSSLELGDSALYFCASSPFGTSARTGEQFFGPGTRLTVL.

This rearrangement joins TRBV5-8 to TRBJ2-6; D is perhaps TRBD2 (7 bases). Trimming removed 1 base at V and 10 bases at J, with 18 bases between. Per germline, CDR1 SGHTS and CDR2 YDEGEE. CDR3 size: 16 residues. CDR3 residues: CASSLTGWGGSNVLTF. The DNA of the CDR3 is TGTGCCAGCAGCTTGACCGGCTGGGGGGGCTCTAACGTCCTGACTTTC.

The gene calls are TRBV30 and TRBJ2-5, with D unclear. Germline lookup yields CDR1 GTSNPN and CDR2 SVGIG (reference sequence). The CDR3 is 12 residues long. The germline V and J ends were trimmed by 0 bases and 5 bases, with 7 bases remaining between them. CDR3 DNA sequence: TGTGCCTGGAGTGTACATTTGGAGACCCAGTACTTC. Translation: CAWSVHLETQYF.

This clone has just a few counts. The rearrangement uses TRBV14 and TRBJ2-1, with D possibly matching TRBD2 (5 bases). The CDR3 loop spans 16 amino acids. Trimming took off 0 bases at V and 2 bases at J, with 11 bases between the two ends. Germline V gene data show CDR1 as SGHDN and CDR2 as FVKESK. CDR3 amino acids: CASSQDPTGTYNEQFF. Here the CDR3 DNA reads TGTGCCAGCAGCCAAGACCCTACGGGAACCTACAATGAGCAGTTCTTC.

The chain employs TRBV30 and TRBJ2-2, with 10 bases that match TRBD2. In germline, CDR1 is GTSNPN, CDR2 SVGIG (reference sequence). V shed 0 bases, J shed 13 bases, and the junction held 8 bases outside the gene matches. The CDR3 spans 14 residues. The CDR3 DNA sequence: TGTGCCTGGAGTGTATCTGGGCTAGCGGGAGTGCTGTTTTTT. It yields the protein CAWSVSGLAGVLFF.

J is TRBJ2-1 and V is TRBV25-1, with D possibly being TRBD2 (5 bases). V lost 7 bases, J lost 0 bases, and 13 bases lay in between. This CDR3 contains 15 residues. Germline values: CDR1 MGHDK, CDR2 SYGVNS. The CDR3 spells CASTISRGSYNEQFF. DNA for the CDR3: TGTGCCAGCACCATAAGCCGGGGCTCCTACAATGAGCAGTTCTTC.

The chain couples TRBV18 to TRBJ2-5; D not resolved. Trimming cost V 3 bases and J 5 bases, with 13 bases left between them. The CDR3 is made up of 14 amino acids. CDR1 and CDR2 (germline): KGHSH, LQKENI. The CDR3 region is CASSPFDLEETQYF. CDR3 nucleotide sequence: TGTGCCAGCTCACCCTTCGACCTGGAGGAGACCCAGTACTTC. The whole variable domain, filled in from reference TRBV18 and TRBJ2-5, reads NAGVMQNPRHLVRRRGQEARLRCSPMKGHSHVYWYRQLPEEGLKFMVYLQKENIIDESGMPKERFSAEFPKEGPSILRIQQVVRGDSAAYFCASSPFDLEETQYFGPGTRLLVL.

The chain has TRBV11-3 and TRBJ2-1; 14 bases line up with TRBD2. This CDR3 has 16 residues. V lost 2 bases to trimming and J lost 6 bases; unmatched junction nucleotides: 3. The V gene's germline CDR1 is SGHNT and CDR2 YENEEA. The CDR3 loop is CASSLRTSGRSNEQFF. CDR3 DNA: TGTGCCAGCAGCTTACGGACTAGCGGGAGGAGCAATGAGCAGTTCTTC.

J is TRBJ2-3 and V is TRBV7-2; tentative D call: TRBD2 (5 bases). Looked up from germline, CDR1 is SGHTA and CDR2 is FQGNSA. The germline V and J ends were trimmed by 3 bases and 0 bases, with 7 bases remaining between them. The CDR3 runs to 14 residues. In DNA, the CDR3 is TGTGCCAGCAGCTTCCGCGGGAGCACAGATACGCAGTATTTT. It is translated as CASSFRGSTDTQYF. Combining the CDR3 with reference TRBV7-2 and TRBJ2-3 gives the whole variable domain GAGVSQSPSNKVTEKGKDVELRCDPISGHTALYWYRQSLGQGLEFLIYFQGNSAPDKSGLPSDRFSAERTGGSVSTLTIQRTQQEDSAVYLCASSFRGSTDTQYFGPGTRLTVL.

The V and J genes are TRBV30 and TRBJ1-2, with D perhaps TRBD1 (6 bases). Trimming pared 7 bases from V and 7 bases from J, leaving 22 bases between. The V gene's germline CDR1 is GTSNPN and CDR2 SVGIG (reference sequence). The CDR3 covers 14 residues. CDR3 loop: CASITLAGESGYTF. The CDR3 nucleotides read TGTGCCTCTATAACCTTGGCAGGGGAAAGTGGCTACACCTTC.

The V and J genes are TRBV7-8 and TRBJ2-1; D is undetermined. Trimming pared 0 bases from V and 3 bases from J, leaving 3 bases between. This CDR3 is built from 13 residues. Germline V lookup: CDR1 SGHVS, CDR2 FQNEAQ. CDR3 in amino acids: CASSLARYNEQFF. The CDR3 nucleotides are TGTGCCAGCAGCTTAGCGCGCTACAATGAGCAGTTCTTC.

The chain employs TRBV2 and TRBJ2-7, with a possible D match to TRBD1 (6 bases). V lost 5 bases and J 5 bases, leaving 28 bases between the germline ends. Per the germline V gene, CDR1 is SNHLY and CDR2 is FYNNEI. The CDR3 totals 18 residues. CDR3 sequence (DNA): TGTGCCAGCAGTACTCCCTCCACCGGGACAACCCCCAGGAACGAGCAGTACGTC. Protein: CASSTPSTGTTPRNEQYV.

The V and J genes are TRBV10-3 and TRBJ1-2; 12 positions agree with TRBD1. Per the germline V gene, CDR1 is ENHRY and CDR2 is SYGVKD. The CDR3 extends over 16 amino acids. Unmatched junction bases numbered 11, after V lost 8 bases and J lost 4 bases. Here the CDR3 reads CAIGTGTGGSGYGYTF. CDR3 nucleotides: TGTGCCATCGGTACCGGGACAGGGGGCTCCGGCTATGGCTACACCTTC.

The CDR3 nucleotides read TGTGCCAGCAGTGGTTTTAAGAACACTGAAGCTTTCTTT. It translates to CASSGFKNTEAFF. The chain recombines TRBV25-1 with TRBJ1-1, with unresolved D. Trimming removed 4 bases at V and 1 base at J, with 7 bases between. Germline V gene data show CDR1 as MGHDK and CDR2 as SYGVNS. The CDR3 loop spans 13 amino acids.

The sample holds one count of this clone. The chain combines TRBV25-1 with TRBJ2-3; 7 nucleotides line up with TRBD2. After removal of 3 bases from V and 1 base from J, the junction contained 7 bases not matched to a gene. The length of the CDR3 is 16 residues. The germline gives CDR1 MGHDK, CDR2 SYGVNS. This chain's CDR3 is CASSDSRAGRTDTQYF. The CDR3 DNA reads TGTGCCAGCAGTGACTCGCGAGCGGGACGCACAGATACGCAGTATTTT.

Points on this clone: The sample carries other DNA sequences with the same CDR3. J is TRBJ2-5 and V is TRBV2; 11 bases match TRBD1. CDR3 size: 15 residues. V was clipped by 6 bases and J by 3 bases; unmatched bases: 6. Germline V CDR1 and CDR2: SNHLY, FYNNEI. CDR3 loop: CASSLRDRGEETQYF. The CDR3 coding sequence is TGTGCCAGCAGCCTCCGGGACAGGGGGGAAGAGACCCAGTACTTC.

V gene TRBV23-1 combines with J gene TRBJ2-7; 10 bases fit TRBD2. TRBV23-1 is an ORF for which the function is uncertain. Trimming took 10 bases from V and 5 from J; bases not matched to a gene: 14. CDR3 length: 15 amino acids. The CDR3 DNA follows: TGCGCCACCCTAAACCCGGGACTAGCGCGAGACGAGCAGTACGTC. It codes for CATLNPGLARDEQYV.

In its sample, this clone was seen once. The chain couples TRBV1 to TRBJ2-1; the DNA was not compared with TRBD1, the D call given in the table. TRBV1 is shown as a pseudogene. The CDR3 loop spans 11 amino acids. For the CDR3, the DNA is TGCACCAGCATAAAAGGGGATGAGCAGTTCTTC. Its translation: CTSIKGDEQFF.

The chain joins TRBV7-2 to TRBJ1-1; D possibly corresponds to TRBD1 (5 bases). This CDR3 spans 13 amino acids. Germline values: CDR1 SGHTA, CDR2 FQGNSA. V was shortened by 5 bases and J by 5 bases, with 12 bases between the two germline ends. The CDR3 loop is CASSPDRLTEAFF. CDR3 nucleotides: TGTGCCAGCAGCCCAGACAGACTGACTGAAGCTTTCTTT.

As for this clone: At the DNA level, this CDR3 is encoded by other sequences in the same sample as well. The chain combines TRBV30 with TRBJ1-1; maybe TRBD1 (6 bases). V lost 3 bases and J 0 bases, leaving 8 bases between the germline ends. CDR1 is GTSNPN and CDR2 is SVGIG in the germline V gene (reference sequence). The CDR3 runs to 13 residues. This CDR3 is CAWSRTVNTEAFF. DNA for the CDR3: TGTGCCTGGAGCCGGACAGTGAACACTGAAGCTTTCTTT.

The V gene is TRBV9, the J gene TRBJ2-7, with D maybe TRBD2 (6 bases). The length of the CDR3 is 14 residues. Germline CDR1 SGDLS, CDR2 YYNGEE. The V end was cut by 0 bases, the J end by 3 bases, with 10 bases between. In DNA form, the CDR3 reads TGTGCCAGCAGCGTAGACTCGCGGGGCTACGAGCAGTACTTC. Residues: CASSVDSRGYEQYF.

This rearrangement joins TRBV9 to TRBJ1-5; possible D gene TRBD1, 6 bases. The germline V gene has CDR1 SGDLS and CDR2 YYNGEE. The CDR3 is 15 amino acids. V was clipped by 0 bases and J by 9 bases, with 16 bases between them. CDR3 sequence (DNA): TGTGCCAGCAGCGTAGACCCCACAGGGTACGGGCCCCAGCATTTT. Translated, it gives CASSVDPTGYGPQHF.

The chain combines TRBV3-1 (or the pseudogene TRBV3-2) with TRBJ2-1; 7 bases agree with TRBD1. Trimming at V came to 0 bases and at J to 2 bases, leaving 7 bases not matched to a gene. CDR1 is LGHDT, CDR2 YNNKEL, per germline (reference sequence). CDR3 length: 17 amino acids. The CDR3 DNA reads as TGTGCCAGCAGCCAAGATTATAGAGGACAGGCCTACAATGAGCAGTTCTTC. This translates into CASSQDYRGQAYNEQFF.

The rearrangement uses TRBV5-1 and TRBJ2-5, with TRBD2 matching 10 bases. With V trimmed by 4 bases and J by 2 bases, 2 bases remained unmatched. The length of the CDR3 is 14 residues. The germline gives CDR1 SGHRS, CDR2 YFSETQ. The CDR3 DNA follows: TGCGCCAGCAGCACTAGCGGGGCTCAAGAGACCCAGTACTTC. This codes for CASSTSGAQETQYF.

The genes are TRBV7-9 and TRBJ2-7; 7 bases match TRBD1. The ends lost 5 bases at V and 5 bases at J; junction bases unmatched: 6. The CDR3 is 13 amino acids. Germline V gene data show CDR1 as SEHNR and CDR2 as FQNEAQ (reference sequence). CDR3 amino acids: CASSGTEPHEQYF. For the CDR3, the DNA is TGTGCCAGCAGCGGGACAGAACCCCACGAGCAGTACTTC.

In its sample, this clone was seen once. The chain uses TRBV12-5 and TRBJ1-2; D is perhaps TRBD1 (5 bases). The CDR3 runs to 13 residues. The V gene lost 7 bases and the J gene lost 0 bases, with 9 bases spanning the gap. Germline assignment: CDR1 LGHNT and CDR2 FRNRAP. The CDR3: CASAGSPNYGYTF. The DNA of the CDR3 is TGTGCTAGTGCAGGGTCCCCTAACTATGGCTACACCTTC.

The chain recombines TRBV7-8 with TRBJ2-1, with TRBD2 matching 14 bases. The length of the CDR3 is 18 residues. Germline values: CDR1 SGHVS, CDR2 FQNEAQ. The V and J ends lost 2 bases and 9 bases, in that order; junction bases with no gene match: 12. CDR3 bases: TGTGCCAGCAGCTTAAATGAGCGACTAGCGGGAGGGCCGGGTGAGCAGTTCTTC. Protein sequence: CASSLNERLAGGPGEQFF.